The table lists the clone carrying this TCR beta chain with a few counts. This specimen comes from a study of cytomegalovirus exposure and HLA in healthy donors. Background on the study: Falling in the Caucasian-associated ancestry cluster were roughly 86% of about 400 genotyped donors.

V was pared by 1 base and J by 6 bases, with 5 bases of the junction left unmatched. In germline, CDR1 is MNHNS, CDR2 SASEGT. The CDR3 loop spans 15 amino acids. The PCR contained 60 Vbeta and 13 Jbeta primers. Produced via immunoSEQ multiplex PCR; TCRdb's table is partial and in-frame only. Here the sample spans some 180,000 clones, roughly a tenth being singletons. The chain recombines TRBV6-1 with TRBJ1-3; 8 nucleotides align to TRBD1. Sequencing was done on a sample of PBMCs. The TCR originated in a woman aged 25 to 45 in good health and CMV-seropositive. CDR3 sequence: CASSEGQGFANTIYF. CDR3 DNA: TGTGCCAGCAGTGAAGGACAGGGGTTCGCAAACACCATATATTTT.